The subject of this entry is one TCR beta chain. The antigen remains unidentified. This sample was included in a study of response to subunit inactivated influenza vaccine. Study results and limitations: That few new T cells are recruited by each seasonal influenza vaccination was the authors' suggestion.

MiXCR, run by TCRdb on the RT-PCR reads, gives a single entry per CDR3 protein. The data show roughly 700,000 distinct CDR3 sequences, approximately 13% seen once. Germline lookup yields CDR1 SGHRS and CDR2 YFSETQ. The CDR3 runs 17 residues. J lost 4 bases, V lost 4 bases, and 9 bases had no gene match. This specimen consisted of PBMCs from blood, obtained 14 days before vaccination. The TCR comes from a man in his forties or fifties who received an inactivated influenza vaccine. The V and J genes are TRBV5-1 and TRBJ2-3; TRBD2 matches at 13 bases. CDR3 coding DNA: TGCGCCAGCAGCCCTCGGACTAGCGGGGGTAAACCAGATACGCAGTATTTT. It translates to CASSPRTSGGKPDTQYF.